Below are 16 T cell receptor beta chains sequenced from a single sample in a study of blood T cell repertoires in COVID-19. Profiling relied on immunoSEQ multiplex PCR, and the TCRdb table lists in-frame clones only, not all of them. The table shows around 200,000 clones, with about 77% occurring only once. The specimen sequenced was peripheral blood. Receptors were obtained from a woman older than 75 with active or convalescent COVID-19.

CDR3 in amino acids: CASSLGQGRANYGYTF. The CDR3 DNA sequence: TGTGCCAGCAGTTTGGGTCAGGGGAGAGCTAACTATGGCTACACCTTC. The chain links TRBV28 to TRBJ1-2; maybe TRBD1 (6 bases). V lost 3 bases and J 0 bases, leaving 14 bases between the germline ends. The CDR3 contains 16 residues. Germline-derived CDR1 and CDR2 are MDHEN and SYDVKM.

This clone showed up just once. The rearrangement uses TRBV2 and TRBJ2-2; the match to TRBD1 covers 11 bases. The CDR3 sequence is 13 residues long. After removal of 8 bases from V and 4 bases from J, the junction contained 0 bases not matched to a gene. In germline, CDR1 is SNHLY, CDR2 FYNNEI. This CDR3 is CASGTGGTGELFF. CDR3 in DNA: TGTGCCAGCGGGACAGGGGGCACCGGGGAGCTGTTTTTT.

V usage is TRBV11-1 and J usage is TRBJ2-3; D uncertain. CDR1 is SGHAT and CDR2 is FQDESV in the germline V gene (reference sequence). The CDR3 loop spans 14 amino acids. The V and J ends lost 6 bases and 0 bases respectively, with 10 bases between them. CDR3 protein: CASSPPPSTDTQYF. DNA of the CDR3: TGTGCCAGCAGTCCCCCCCCTAGCACAGATACGCAGTATTTT.

J is TRBJ1-3 and V is TRBV19; 9 bases match TRBD1. The length of the CDR3 is 14 residues. The V and J ends lost 9 bases and 4 bases, in that order; junction bases with no gene match: 7. From germline, CDR1 is LNHDA and CDR2 SQIVND (reference sequence). The CDR3 loop is CASAGQGAGNTIYF. In DNA form, the CDR3 reads TGTGCCAGCGCGGGACAGGGTGCGGGAAACACCATATATTTT.

The V gene is TRBV5-1, the J gene TRBJ2-5, with 9 nucleotides matching TRBD2. V gave up 3 bases and J gave up 5 bases; unmatched junction bases: 8. The CDR3 is 15 amino acids. Germline values: CDR1 SGHRS, CDR2 YFSETQ. CDR3: CASSSASGDVETQYF. The CDR3 bases are TGCGCCAGCAGCTCAGCTAGCGGGGACGTGGAGACCCAGTACTTC.

The V call is TRBV5-4, the J call TRBJ1-2, with 8 nucleotides matching TRBD1. After removal of 3 bases from V and 1 base from J, the junction contained 8 bases not matched to a gene. The CDR3 sequence is 16 residues long. Germline CDR1 SGHNT, CDR2 YYREEE (reference sequence). The DNA for the CDR3 is TGTGCCAGCAGCTCCGGACAGGGTCGGGATAACTATGGCTACACCTTC. Protein sequence: CASSSGQGRDNYGYTF.

This sequence joins TRBV3-1 (or the pseudogene TRBV3-2) and TRBJ2-5; possibly TRBD1 for D (6 bases). Germline assignment: CDR1 LGHDT and CDR2 YNNKEL (reference sequence). The CDR3 length is 15 residues. Trimming left V 2 bases short and J 2 bases short, with 12 bases between. The CDR3 DNA reads TGTGCCAGCAGCCAACCGCAGGGGAGACAAGAGACCCAGTACTTC. As protein: CASSQPQGRQETQYF.

The V call is TRBV2, the J call TRBJ1-2, with a weak D call TRBD1 (5 bases). The CDR3 covers 11 residues. CDR1 and CDR2 (germline): SNHLY, FYNNEI. The V end lost 11 bases, the J end lost 2 bases, and 9 bases lay between the germline ends. CDR3 amino acids: CAGRQNYGYTF. In nucleotides, the CDR3 is TGTGCCGGGCGACAGAACTATGGCTACACCTTC.

The chain combines TRBV5-1 with TRBJ2-5, with D perhaps matching TRBD2 (5 bases). This CDR3 is 14 amino acids long. V was pared by 0 bases and J by 5 bases, with 11 bases between. The germline V gene has CDR1 SGHRS and CDR2 YFSETQ. Here the CDR3 DNA reads TGCGCCAGCAGCTTGGTCCGGGGTTCGGAGACCCAGTACTTC. Translation: CASSLVRGSETQYF. The whole variable domain, remainder taken from reference TRBV5-1 and TRBJ2-5, is KAGVTQTPRYLIKTRGQQVTLSCSPISGHRSVSWYQQTPGQGLQFLFEYFSETQRNKGNFPGRFSGRQFSNSRSEMNVSTLELGDSALYLCASSLVRGSETQYFGPGTRLLVL.

The chain is built from TRBV4-1 and TRBJ2-7; possibly TRBD2 for D (6 bases). CDR3 length: 16 residues. CDR1 and CDR2 from the germline V gene are MGHRA and YSYEKL. V was cut by 0 bases and J by 3 bases, with 15 bases left in between. Written as DNA, the CDR3 is TGCGCCAGCAGCCAAGATTCCGGGACTGGGCTCTACGAGCAGTACTTC. It yields the protein CASSQDSGTGLYEQYF.

The chain carries TRBV2 and TRBJ2-1, with D possibly matching TRBD1 (6 bases). The CDR3 covers 14 residues. Germline CDR1 reads SNHLY; CDR2 reads FYNNEI. With 4 bases removed from V and 0 bases from J, the gap between germline ends came to 7 bases. The CDR3 is CASSVRGSYNEQFF. CDR3 nucleotide sequence: TGTGCCAGCAGTGTCAGGGGCTCCTACAATGAGCAGTTCTTC. The entire variable domain, with the rest obtained from reference TRBV2 and TRBJ2-1, is as follows: EPEVTQTPSHQVTQMGQEVILRCVPISNHLYFYWYRQILGQKVEFLVSFYNNEISEKSEIFDDQFSVERPDGSNFTLKIRSTKLEDSAMYFCASSVRGSYNEQFFGPGTRLTVL.

The chain couples TRBV27 to TRBJ2-3, with 8 bases that match TRBD2. The CDR3 extends over 16 amino acids. Germline values: CDR1 MNHEY, CDR2 SMNVEV (reference sequence). The V gene end was trimmed by 0 bases and the J gene end by 4 bases; junction bases not matched to a gene: 6. CDR3 amino acids: CASSLSSRGGPDTQYF. The CDR3 region has the DNA TGTGCCAGCAGTTTATCGAGTCGGGGGGGCCCAGATACGCAGTATTTT.

The chain carries TRBV5-1 and TRBJ2-1; 8 bases align to TRBD2. CDR3 length equals 17 residues. Germline CDR1 SGHRS, CDR2 YFSETQ. After removal of 1 base from V and 0 bases from J, the junction contained 6 bases not matched to a gene. DNA of the CDR3: TGCGCCAGCAGCTTGCCTATGAGCGGGGGCTCCTACAATGAGCAGTTCTTC. Amino acid sequence: CASSLPMSGGSYNEQFF.

The chain uses TRBV21-1 and TRBJ2-7; whether TRBD1, the table's D call, matches the DNA was not checked. TRBV21-1 is a recognized pseudogene. The CDR3 is 16 amino acids. The CDR3 spells CASSSPGDRQFSEQYF. In DNA form, the CDR3 reads TGTGCCAGCAGCAGCCCTGGGGACAGGCAATTCTCCGAGCAGTACTTC.

V and J are TRBV7-2 and TRBJ2-1; possibly TRBD1 for D (5 bases). The ends were cut back, 5 bases at V and 4 bases at J, with 9 bases in the middle. The germline CDR1 and CDR2 sequences are SGHTA and FQGNSA. This CDR3 has 13 residues. The CDR3: CASSKDRYNEQFF. The CDR3, as DNA: TGTGCCAGCAGCAAAGACAGATACAATGAGCAGTTCTTC. The entire variable domain, with the rest obtained from reference TRBV7-2 and TRBJ2-1, is as follows: GAGVSQSPSNKVTEKGKDVELRCDPISGHTALYWYRQSLGQGLEFLIYFQGNSAPDKSGLPSDRFSAERTGGSVSTLTIQRTQQEDSAVYLCASSKDRYNEQFFGPGTRLTVL.

V is TRBV10-3 and J is TRBJ1-1; TRBD1 aligns across 9 bases. The CDR3 is 15 amino acids. With V trimmed by 8 bases and J by 4 bases, 11 bases remained unmatched. CDR1 ENHRY and CDR2 SYGVKD come from the germline V gene. The CDR3 is CAIGEWTGAVTEAFF. The CDR3 bases are TGTGCCATCGGGGAGTGGACAGGGGCGGTCACTGAAGCTTTCTTT.